This T cell receptor (beta chain) was profiled in a study of blood T cells in healthy people across ages. Primers used in a second PCR of about 6 to 11 cycles were a sample-barcoded 5' primer and a J-beta primer mix. Each CDR3 protein is one row after TCRdb ran MiXCR on the 5' RACE reads. The table has 700,000 to 950,000 distinct CDR3 sequences, 58% seen once; the top ten hold 20% to 25%. Points on this clonotype: What it binds is unknown.

Germline values: CDR1 SQVTM, CDR2 ANQGSEA. The CDR3 is 14 amino acids. V lost 1 base to trimming and J lost 6 bases, with 13 bases between them. Points from the study as a whole: Comparison with aged donors showed that long-lived donors had more naive CD4+ cells and higher diversity.

J is TRBJ2-1 and V is TRBV29-1; TRBD2 might be the D (5 bases). Sequenced sample: blood. This TCR was recovered from a man between 25 and 39 years old in good health. The CDR3 DNA follows: TGCAGCGTTGAAGGGACTGAAGACTTCAATGAGCAGTTCTTC. As protein: CSVEGTEDFNEQFF.